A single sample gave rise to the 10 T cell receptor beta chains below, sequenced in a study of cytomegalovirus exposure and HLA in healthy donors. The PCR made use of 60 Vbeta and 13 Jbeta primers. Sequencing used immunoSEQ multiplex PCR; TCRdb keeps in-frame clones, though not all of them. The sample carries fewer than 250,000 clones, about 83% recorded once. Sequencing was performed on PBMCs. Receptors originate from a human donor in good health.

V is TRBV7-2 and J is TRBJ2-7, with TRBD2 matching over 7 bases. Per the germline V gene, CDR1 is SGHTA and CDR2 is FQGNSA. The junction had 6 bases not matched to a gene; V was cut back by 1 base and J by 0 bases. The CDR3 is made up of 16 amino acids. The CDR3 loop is CASSLVASGGSYEQYF. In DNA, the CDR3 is TGTGCCAGCAGCTTAGTGGCTAGCGGAGGCTCCTACGAGCAGTACTTC.

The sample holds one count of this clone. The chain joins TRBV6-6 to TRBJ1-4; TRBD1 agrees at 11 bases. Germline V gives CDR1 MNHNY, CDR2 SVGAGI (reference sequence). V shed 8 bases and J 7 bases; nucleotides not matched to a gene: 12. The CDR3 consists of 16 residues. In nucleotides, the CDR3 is TGTGCCAGCGGACCGTTGGGGACAGGGGGTACTGAAAAACTGTTTTTT. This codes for CASGPLGTGGTEKLFF.

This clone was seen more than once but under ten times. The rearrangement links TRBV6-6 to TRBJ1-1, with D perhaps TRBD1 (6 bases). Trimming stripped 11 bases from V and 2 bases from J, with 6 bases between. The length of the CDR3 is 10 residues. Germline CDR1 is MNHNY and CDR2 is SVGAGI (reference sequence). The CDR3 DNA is TGTGCCGGGGGCAACACTGAAGCTTTCTTT. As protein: CAGGNTEAFF.

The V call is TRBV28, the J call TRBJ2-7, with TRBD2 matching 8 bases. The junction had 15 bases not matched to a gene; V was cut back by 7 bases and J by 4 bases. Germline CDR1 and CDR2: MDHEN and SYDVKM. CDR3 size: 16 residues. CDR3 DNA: TGTGCCAGCACCGCCGGGGAGGGTAGCGGGACTTACGAGCAGTACTTC. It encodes CASTAGEGSGTYEQYF.

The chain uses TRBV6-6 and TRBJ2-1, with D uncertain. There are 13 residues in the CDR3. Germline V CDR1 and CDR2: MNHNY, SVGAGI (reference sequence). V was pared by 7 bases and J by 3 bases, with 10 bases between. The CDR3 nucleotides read TGTGCCAGCAACCAGGTAAACTACAATGAGCAGTTCTTC. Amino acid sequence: CASNQVNYNEQFF.

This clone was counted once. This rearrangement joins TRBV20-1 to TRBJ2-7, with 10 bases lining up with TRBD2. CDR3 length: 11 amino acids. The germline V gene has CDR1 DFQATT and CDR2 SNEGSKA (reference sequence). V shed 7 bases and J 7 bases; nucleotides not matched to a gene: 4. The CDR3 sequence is CSGTSGDEQYF. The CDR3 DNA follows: TGCAGTGGGACTAGCGGCGATGAGCAGTACTTC.

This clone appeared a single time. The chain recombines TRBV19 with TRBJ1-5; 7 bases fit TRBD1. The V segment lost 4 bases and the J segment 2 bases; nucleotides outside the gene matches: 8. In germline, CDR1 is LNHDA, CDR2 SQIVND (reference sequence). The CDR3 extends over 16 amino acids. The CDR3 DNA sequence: TGTGCCAGTAGTACGCACAGGGGTAGAGGCAATCAGCCCCAGCATTTT. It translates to CASSTHRGRGNQPQHF.

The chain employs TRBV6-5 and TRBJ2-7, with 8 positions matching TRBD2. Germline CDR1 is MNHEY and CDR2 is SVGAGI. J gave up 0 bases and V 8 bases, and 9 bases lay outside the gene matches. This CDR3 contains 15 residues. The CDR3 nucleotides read TGTGCCAGCGGGAGCCTGGGGACTAGCTCCTACGAGCAGTACTTC. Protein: CASGSLGTSSYEQYF.

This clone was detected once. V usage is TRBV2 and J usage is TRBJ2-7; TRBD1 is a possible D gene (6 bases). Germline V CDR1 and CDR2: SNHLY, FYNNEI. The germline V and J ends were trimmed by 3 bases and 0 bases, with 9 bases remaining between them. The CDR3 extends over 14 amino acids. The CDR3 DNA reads TGTGCCAGCAGTGAGGCGACAGGCTCCTACGAGCAGTACTTC. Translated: CASSEATGSYEQYF.

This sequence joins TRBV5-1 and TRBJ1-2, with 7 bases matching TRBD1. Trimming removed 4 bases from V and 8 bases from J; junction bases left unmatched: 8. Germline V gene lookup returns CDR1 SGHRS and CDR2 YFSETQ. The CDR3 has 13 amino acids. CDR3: CASSDNRGGGYTF. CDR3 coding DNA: TGCGCCAGCAGCGACAACAGGGGTGGGGGCTACACCTTC. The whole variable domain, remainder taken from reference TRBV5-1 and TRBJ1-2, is KAGVTQTPRYLIKTRGQQVTLSCSPISGHRSVSWYQQTPGQGLQFLFEYFSETQRNKGNFPGRFSGRQFSNSRSEMNVSTLELGDSALYLCASSDNRGGGYTFGSGTRLTVV.